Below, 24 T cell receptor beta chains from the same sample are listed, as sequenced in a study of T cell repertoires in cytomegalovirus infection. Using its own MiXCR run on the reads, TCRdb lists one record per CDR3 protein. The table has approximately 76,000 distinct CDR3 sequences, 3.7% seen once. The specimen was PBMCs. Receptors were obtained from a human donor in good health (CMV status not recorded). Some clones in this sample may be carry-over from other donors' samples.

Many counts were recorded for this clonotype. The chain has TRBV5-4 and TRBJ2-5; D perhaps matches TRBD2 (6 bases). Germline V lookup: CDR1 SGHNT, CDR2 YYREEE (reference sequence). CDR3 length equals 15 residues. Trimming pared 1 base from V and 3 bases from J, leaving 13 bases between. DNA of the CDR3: TGTGCCAGCAGCTTGTTACTGACTAGTAAAGAGACCCAGTACTTC. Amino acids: CASSLLLTSKETQYF.

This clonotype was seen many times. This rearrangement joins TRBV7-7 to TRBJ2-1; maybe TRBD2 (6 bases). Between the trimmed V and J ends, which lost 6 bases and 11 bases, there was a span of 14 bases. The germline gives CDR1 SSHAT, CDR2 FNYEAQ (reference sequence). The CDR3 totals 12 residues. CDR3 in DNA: TGTGCCAGCAGGTCAACGGCGGGGAAGCAGTTCTTC. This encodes CASRSTAGKQFF.

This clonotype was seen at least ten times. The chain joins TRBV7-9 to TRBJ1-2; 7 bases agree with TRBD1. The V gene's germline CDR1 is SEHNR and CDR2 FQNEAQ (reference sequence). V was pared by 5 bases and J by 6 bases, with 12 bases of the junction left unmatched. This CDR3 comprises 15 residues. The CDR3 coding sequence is TGTGCCAGCAGCCATACTAACAGGGGCGCTCATGGCTACACCTTC. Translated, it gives CASSHTNRGAHGYTF.

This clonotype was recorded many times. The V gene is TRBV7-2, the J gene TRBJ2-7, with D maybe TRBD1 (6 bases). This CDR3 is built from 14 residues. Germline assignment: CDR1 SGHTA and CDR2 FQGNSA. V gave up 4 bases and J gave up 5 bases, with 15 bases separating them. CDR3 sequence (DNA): TGTGCCAGCAGCTCCAATATAGGGGGTAACGAGCAGTACTTC. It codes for CASSSNIGGNEQYF. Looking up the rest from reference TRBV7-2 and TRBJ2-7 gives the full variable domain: GAGVSQSPSNKVTEKGKDVELRCDPISGHTALYWYRQSLGQGLEFLIYFQGNSAPDKSGLPSDRFSAERTGGSVSTLTIQRTQQEDSAVYLCASSSNIGGNEQYFGPGTRLTVT.

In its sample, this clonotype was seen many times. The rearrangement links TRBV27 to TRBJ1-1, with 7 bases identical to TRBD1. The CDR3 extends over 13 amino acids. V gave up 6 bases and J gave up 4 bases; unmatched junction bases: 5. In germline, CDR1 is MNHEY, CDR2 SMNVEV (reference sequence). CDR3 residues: CASSARDSTEAFF. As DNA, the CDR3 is TGTGCCAGCAGCGCCCGGGACAGCACTGAAGCTTTCTTT.

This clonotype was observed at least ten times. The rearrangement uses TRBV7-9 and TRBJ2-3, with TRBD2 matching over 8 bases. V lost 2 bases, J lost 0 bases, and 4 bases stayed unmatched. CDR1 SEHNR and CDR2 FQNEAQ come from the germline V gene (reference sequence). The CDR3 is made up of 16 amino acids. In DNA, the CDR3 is TGTGCCAGCAGCTTAAGACTAGCGAGAAGCACAGATACGCAGTATTTT. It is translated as CASSLRLARSTDTQYF.

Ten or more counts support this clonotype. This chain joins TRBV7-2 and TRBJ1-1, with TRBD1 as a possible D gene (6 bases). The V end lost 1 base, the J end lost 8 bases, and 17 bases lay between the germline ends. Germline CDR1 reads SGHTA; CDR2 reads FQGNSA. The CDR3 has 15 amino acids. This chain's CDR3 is CASSLGRGDGKEAFF. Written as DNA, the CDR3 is TGTGCCAGCAGCTTAGGTAGGGGGGACGGTAAAGAAGCTTTCTTT.

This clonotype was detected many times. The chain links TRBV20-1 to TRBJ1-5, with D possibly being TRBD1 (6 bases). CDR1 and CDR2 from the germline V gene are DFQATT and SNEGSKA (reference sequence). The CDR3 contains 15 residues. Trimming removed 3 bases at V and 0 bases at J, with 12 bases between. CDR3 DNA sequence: TGCAGTGCTAGGGCCGGGACAATTAGCAATCAGCCCCAGCATTTT. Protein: CSARAGTISNQPQHF.

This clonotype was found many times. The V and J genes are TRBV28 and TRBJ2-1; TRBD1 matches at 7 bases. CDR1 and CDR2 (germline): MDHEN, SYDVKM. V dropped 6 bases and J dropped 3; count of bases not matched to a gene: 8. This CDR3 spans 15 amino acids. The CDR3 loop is CASRSETGSYNEQFF. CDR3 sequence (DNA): TGTGCCAGCAGATCCGAGACAGGGAGCTACAATGAGCAGTTCTTC.

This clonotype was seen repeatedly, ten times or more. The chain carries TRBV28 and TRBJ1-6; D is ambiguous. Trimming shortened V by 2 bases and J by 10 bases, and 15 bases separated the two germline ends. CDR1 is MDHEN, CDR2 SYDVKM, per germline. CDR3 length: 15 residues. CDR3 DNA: TGTGCCAGCAGTTTAGAACTCTCAGACTGGTCACCCCTCCACTTT. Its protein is CASSLELSDWSPLHF. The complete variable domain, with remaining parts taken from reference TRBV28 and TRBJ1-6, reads DVKVTQSSRYLVKRTGEKVFLECVQDMDHENMFWYRQDPGLGLRLIYFSYDVKMKEKGDIPEGYSVSREKKERFSLILESASTNQTSMYLCASSLELSDWSPLHFGNGTRLTVT.

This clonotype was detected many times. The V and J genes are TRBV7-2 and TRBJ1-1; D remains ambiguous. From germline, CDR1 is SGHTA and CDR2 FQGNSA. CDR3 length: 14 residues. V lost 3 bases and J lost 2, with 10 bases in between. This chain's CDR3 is CASSLLASNTEAFF. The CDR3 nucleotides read TGTGCCAGCAGCTTGTTGGCCTCTAACACTGAAGCTTTCTTT. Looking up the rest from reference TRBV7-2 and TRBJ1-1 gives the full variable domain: GAGVSQSPSNKVTEKGKDVELRCDPISGHTALYWYRQSLGQGLEFLIYFQGNSAPDKSGLPSDRFSAERTGGSVSTLTIQRTQQEDSAVYLCASSLLASNTEAFFGQGTRLTVV.

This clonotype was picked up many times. The CDR3 loop reads CASSGTLNQPQHF. The CDR3 DNA sequence: TGTGCCAGCAGCGGGACACTCAATCAGCCCCAGCATTTT. The chain combines TRBV7-2 with TRBJ1-5, with TRBD1 as a possible D gene (6 bases). Germline assignment: CDR1 SGHTA and CDR2 FQGNSA. V shed 5 bases and J shed 3 bases, with 8 bases lying between them. The CDR3 runs to 13 residues.

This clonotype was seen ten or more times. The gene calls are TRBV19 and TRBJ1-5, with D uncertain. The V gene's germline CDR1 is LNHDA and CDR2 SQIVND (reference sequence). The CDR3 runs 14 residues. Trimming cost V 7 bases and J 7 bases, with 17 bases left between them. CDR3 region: CASTGYGSLQPQHF. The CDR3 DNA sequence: TGTGCCAGTACCGGCTACGGCAGCCTCCAGCCCCAGCATTTT.

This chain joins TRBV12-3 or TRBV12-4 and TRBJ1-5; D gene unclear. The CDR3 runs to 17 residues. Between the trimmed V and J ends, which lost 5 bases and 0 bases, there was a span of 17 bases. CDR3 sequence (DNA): TGTGCCAGCAGTCCCGGTTCCTTGAAGGATAGCAATCAGCCCCAGCATTTT. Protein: CASSPGSLKDSNQPQHF.

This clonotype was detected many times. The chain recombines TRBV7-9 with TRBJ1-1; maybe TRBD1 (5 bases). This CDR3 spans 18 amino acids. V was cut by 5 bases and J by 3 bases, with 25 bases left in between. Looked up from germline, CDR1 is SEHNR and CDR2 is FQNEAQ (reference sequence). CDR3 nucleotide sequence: TGTGCCAGCAGCGGTCCGGGACTGAACTCGCGCTTTGACACTGAAGCTTTCTTT. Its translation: CASSGPGLNSRFDTEAFF.

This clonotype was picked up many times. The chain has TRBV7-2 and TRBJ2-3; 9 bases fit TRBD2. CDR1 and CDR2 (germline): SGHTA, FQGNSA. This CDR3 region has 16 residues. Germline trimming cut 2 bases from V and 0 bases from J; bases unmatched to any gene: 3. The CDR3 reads CASSLLAGASTDTQYF. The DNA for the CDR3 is TGTGCCAGCAGCTTATTAGCGGGGGCGAGCACAGATACGCAGTATTTT.

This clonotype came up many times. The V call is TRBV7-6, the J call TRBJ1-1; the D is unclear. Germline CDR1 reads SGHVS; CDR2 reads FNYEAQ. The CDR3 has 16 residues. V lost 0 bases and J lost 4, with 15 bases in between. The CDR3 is CASSLAGWGGTTEAFF. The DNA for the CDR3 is TGTGCCAGCAGCTTAGCTGGTTGGGGAGGAACCACTGAAGCTTTCTTT.

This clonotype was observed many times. The CDR3 DNA is TGTGCCAGCAGTTCGGGACTAGCGGCGCAGTGGACTCTTTATACGCAGTATTTT. Its protein product is CASSSGLAAQWTLYTQYF. The chain links TRBV12-3 or TRBV12-4 to TRBJ2-3, with TRBD2 matching 11 bases. There are 18 residues in the CDR3. V lost 4 bases and J lost 7; bases outside the gene matches: 16.

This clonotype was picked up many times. Here the CDR3 reads CASSQEFFTDTQYF. DNA for the CDR3: TGCGCCAGCAGCCAAGAGTTTTTCACAGATACGCAGTATTTT. V and J are TRBV4-3 and TRBJ2-3, with D unresolved. In germline, CDR1 is LGHNA, CDR2 YSLEER. The CDR3 runs to 14 residues. Trimming removed 0 bases from V and 2 bases from J, with 6 bases in between.

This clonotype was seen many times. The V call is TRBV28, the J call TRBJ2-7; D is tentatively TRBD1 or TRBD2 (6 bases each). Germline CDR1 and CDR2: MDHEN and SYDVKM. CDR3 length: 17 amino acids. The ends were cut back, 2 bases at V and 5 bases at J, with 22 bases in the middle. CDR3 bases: TGTGCCAGCAGTTTAACTCGTGAGGGGTGGAGGGGGGACGAGCAGTACTTC. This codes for CASSLTREGWRGDEQYF.

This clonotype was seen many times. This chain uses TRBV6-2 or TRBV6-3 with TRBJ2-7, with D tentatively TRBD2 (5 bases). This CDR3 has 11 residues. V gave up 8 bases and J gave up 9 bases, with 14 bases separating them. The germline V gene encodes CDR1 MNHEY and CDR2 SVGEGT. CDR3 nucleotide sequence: TGTGCCAGCGCCGCGACTACGCCGCAGTACTTC. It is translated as CASAATTPQYF.

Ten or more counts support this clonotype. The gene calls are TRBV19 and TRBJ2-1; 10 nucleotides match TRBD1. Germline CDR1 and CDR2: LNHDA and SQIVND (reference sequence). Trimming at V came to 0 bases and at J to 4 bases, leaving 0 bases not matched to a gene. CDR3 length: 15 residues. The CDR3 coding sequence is TGTGCCAGTAGTATAGAGGACAGGGGGTACAATGAGCAGTTCTTC. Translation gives CASSIEDRGYNEQFF. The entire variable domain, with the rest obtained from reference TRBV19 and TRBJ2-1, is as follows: DGGITQSPKYLFRKEGQNVTLSCEQNLNHDAMYWYRQDPGQGLRLIYYSQIVNDFQKGDIAEGYSVSREKKESFPLTVTSAQKNPTAFYLCASSIEDRGYNEQFFGPGTRLTVL.

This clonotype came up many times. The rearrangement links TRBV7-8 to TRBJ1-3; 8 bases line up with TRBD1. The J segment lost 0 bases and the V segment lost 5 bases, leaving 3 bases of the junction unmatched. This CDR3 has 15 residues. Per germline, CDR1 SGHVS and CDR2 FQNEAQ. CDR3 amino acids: CASSRTGNSGNTIYF. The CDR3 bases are TGTGCCAGCAGCAGGACAGGGAACTCTGGAAACACCATATATTTT.

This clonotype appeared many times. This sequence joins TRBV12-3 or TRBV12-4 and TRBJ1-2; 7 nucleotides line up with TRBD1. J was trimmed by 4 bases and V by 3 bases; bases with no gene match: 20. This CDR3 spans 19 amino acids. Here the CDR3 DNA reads TGTGCCAGCAGTTTGCTGTTTTTGGAGGGGGCCCCACACCCCTATGGCTACACCTTC. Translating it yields CASSLLFLEGAPHPYGYTF.